This T cell receptor beta chain was retrieved from a study of T cells after yellow fever vaccination. This clonotype has a single count. Since a much larger clone is just one base distant, this may be a read error. One entry per CDR3 protein results from TCRdb running MiXCR on the 5' RACE reads. The sample yields some 29,000 distinct CDR3 sequences, under 6% seen once. Germline assignment: CDR1 SNHLY and CDR2 FYNNEI. Trimming took off 6 bases at V and 2 bases at J, with 17 bases between the two ends. CDR3 length: 15 residues. This clonotype was sampled from a man aged 30 to 39 who received the YFV17D yellow fever vaccine. The input for sequencing was CD8+ T cells sorted from PBMCs, taken 10 days after the yellow fever booster vaccination. V is TRBV2 and J is TRBJ2-7; the D gene is possibly TRBD1 (6 bases). Here the CDR3 reads CASSQGTPIPYEQYF. DNA of the CDR3: TGTGCCAGCAGCCAAGGGACACCGATTCCCTACGAGCAGTACTTC.